What follows is one T cell receptor (beta chain) and its context. What it binds is unknown. This same CDR3 is encoded by further DNA sequences in the sample. Germline assignment: CDR1 SGHRS and CDR2 YFSETQ. CDR3 length: 15 amino acids. V was cut by 0 bases and J by 0 bases, with 7 bases left in between. Here immunoSEQ multiplex PCR was the method, and the copy in TCRdb shows in-frame clones only, minus some. The data contain around 120,000 clones, about 92% of them singletons. The data stem from a study of T cell responses to AZD1222 COVID-19 vaccine. Study-wide results and limits: Unmutated variant regions are reportedly the target of nearly half of TCRs that are spike-specific. Clonal diversity may have been underestimated in mostly white British donors.

The source material was peripheral blood, sampled on day 0 of AZD1222 vaccination. The origin of this receptor is an adult in good health. The V call is TRBV5-1, the J call TRBJ1-5; D might be TRBD1 (5 bases). The CDR3 DNA reads TGCGCCAGCAGCTTGGCGGGGGATAGCAATCAGCCCCAGCATTTT. Translation: CASSLAGDSNQPQHF.